The rows below give T cell receptor beta chains drawn from one sample of a study of T cell responses to AZD1222 COVID-19 vaccine. Repertoires were generated with immunoSEQ multiplex PCR, while TCRdb's copy carries only in-frame clones and drops some. Of some 150,000 clones listed, about 91% are singletons. The sequencing used peripheral blood, collected on day 0 of AZD1222 vaccination. These TCRs come from an adult in good health. CDR3s include the opening cysteine and the closing phenylalanine or tryptophan. Each record gives: CDR3 DNA, CDR3 protein, V gene, D gene, clone size, J gene. D genes are given only for firm matches. Not all rows give a size; the values are once, few, many and, for expanded clones, a class.

TGTGCCAGCCGGACGGGGTCCTACAATGAGCAGTTCTTC	CASRTGSYNEQFF	TRBV2	-	-	TRBJ2-1
TGTGCCTGGGGAGGACTAGCGGTCTCTGGGGCCAACGTCCTGACTTTC	CAWGGLAVSGANVLTF	TRBV30	TRBD2	few	TRBJ2-6
TGTGCCAGCACAAGAGCGGAAAGTAGCACAGATACGCAGTATTTT	CASTRAESSTDTQYF	TRBV6-5	-	-	TRBJ2-3
TGCGCCAGCAGCCCCTGGGGCACCGGCTTT	CASSPWGTGF	TRBV5-1	-	-	TRBJ1-1
TGTGCCAGCAGCTTGGCCAGGGAACCTCGGGTTGGCTACACCTTC	CASSLAREPRVGYTF	TRBV5-4	-	-	TRBJ1-2
TGTGCCAGCAGCTTAGGTGGCATTCAGTACTTC	CASSLGGIQYF	TRBV7-2	-	-	TRBJ2-4
TGTGCCAGTTACTCGACAGGGGGCGGTGAAAAACTGTTTTTT	CASYSTGGGEKLFF	TRBV19	TRBD1	-	TRBJ1-4
-	CASSISGQGFSYEQYF	TRBV19	-	-	TRBJ2-7
TGCGCCAGCAGCCAAGAAGGGAGGCTAGCGGGGAACTACGAGCAGTACTTC	CASSQEGRLAGNYEQYF	TRBV4-3	TRBD2	-	TRBJ2-7
TGTGCCAGCAGTTCAAGGACTCGTTGGGAGCAGTACTTC	CASSSRTRWEQYF	TRBV27	-	-	TRBJ2-7
TGTGCCAGCAGTCCCGGGGCCAACTATGGCTACACCTTC	CASSPGANYGYTF	TRBV12-3/TRBV12-4	-	-	TRBJ1-2
TGCGCCAGCAGCCCCGTCTCAGGGGGAGCTAACTATGGCTACACCTTC	CASSPVSGGANYGYTF	TRBV5-1	TRBD1	-	TRBJ1-2
TGTGCCAGCAGTCGGCCAAAGGGGACCCAGTACTTC	CASSRPKGTQYF	TRBV6-5	-	-	TRBJ2-5
TGCAGTGCTCCCAGGGGGAGCTACACCTTC	CSAPRGSYTF	TRBV20-1	TRBD1	once	TRBJ1-2
TGTGCCGCCACCCATGGCAATCAGCCCCAGCATTTT	CAATHGNQPQHF	TRBV28	-	-	TRBJ1-5
TGTGCCAGCAGCAAGGACAGGTTCAATGAGCAGTTCTTC	CASSKDRFNEQFF	TRBV7-9	TRBD1	-	TRBJ2-1
TGTGCCAGCAGTGCACCAGAACGGAATGAGCAGTTCTTC	CASSAPERNEQFF	TRBV6-6	-	once	TRBJ2-1
TGTGCCAGCATCGCCGGGACAGAAGGAGAGACCCAGTACTTC	CASIAGTEGETQYF	TRBV28	TRBD1	-	TRBJ2-5
TGTGCCAGTAGTATAAGGGTCCGCCCTAACGAGCAGTACTTC	CASSIRVRPNEQYF	TRBV19	-	few	TRBJ2-7
TGTGCCAGCAGTTACGCCCGGAGGTATGGCTACACCTTC	CASSYARRYGYTF	TRBV12-3/TRBV12-4	-	-	TRBJ1-2
TGCGCCAGCAGCTTGAGCGGGACGCCTGAAGCTTTCTTT	CASSLSGTPEAFF	TRBV5-1	-	-	TRBJ1-1
TGTGCCAGCAACACGGACGGTTGGGGTACTGAAGCTTTCTTT	CASNTDGWGTEAFF	TRBV27	-	once	TRBJ1-1
TGTGCCAGTACAGGGACTAGCGGGAGGGCCGGGGTCGGGGAGCTGTTTTTT	CASTGTSGRAGVGELFF	TRBV19	TRBD2	-	TRBJ2-2
TGTGCCAGCAGCGTAGATGGGGGGCCGCCTTCCTACAATGAGCAGTTCTTC	CASSVDGGPPSYNEQFF	TRBV9	-	-	TRBJ2-1
TGTGCCAGCAGCCCGACGACAGGCCTAGGGCAGTACTTC	CASSPTTGLGQYF	TRBV7-2	-	-	TRBJ2-7
TGTGCCAGCAGTTCCAGGGGGGTTAGCACCGGGGAGCTGTTTTTT	CASSSRGVSTGELFF	TRBV6-2/TRBV6-3	-	-	TRBJ2-2
TGTGCCACCACCCACGGGGGGGTAGCACAGATTGGGGAGACCCAGTACTTC	CATTHGGVAQIGETQYF	TRBV15	TRBD2	-	TRBJ2-5
TGTGCCAGCAGCCGAGGCCGGTCGAGCGGGAGCCAACCCCACAATGAGCAGTTCTTC	CASSRGRSSGSQPHNEQFF	TRBV11-3	TRBD2	-	TRBJ2-1
TGTGCCAGCAGCTTCAGGGGAGCCAAAAACATTCAGTACTTC	CASSFRGAKNIQYF	TRBV5-8	-	once	TRBJ2-4
TGTGCCAGCAGCTTGCTGGCGGGACCGGGCGAGCAGTACTTC	CASSLLAGPGEQYF	TRBV11-2	-	-	TRBJ2-7
TGTGCCAGTAGTATCTCCCCGAGAGTCACTCAGCCCCAGCATTTT	CASSISPRVTQPQHF	TRBV19	-	-	TRBJ1-5
TGTGCCAGCAGCTTAGGCGGGTCCGCCGGGGAGCAGTACTTC	CASSLGGSAGEQYF	TRBV7-8	-	few	TRBJ2-7
TGTGCCAGCAGTGAGACTAGCGGGAGCTCAGATACGCAGTATTTT	CASSETSGSSDTQYF	TRBV6-4	TRBD2	-	TRBJ2-3
TGTGCCAGCAGTCTATGGGGACTAGCGGGAGGAACCTACAATGAGCAGTTCTTC	CASSLWGLAGGTYNEQFF	TRBV28	TRBD2	-	TRBJ2-1
TGTGCCAGCAGCCCAGGGGAGGGTCGTAGGGAGACCCAGTACTTC	CASSPGEGRRETQYF	TRBV11-3	-	-	TRBJ2-5
TGCAGCGTAAGAAGGACAGGGGGAAACACCATATATTTT	CSVRRTGGNTIYF	TRBV29-1	TRBD1	-	TRBJ1-3
TGCGCCAGCAGCTTGGGGGACCGGCCAAACACCGGGGAGCTGTTTTTT	CASSLGDRPNTGELFF	TRBV5-1	-	-	TRBJ2-2
TGTGCCAGCAGTGAGCCAGGGGGCCCTGTTGATACGCAGTATTTT	CASSEPGGPVDTQYF	TRBV25-1	TRBD1	-	TRBJ2-3
TGTGCCAGTAGTCTCCTCGGGGGCGGCTACACCTTC	CASSLLGGGYTF	TRBV19	-	-	TRBJ1-2
TGCGCCAGCAGCATACTAGCGGGAGCGGGTAATGAGCAGTTCTTC	CASSILAGAGNEQFF	TRBV5-1	TRBD2	-	TRBJ2-1
TGCGCCAGCAGCTCCAGGGGGTGGGAGACCCAGTACTTC	CASSSRGWETQYF	TRBV5-1	TRBD1	-	TRBJ2-5
TGTGCCAGCAGTGTTGACAGGGGACCTGGAGAGCCCCAGCATTTT	CASSVDRGPGEPQHF	TRBV2	TRBD1	-	TRBJ1-5
TGTGCCAGTGCCGTTGGGACAGTAGGGGAAAAACTGTTTTTT	CASAVGTVGEKLFF	TRBV6-5	TRBD1	once	TRBJ1-4
TGTGCCAGTAGTATCCCCTCGCGCCCAGATACGCAGTATTTT	CASSIPSRPDTQYF	TRBV19	-	-	TRBJ2-3
TGTGCCACCAGTGATTTGGGGGTAAGCAAAACTGAAGCTTTCTTT	CATSDLGVSKTEAFF	TRBV24-1	-	-	TRBJ1-1
TGTGCCAGCAGCCAAGATGGCGCGGGAGGGCCCAATGAGCAGTTCTTC	CASSQDGAGGPNEQFF	TRBV4-2	TRBD2	-	TRBJ2-1
TGTGCCTGGAGTGTACGGCAGGGAATGAGGGGCTACACCTTC	CAWSVRQGMRGYTF	TRBV30	-	few	TRBJ1-2
TGCGCCAGCAGCCTCCGACAGGATTACACAGATACGCAGTATTTT	CASSLRQDYTDTQYF	TRBV5-1	-	-	TRBJ2-3
TGTGCCAGCAGTTTATCTAGGGGTGGGAACACTGAAGCTTTCTTT	CASSLSRGGNTEAFF	TRBV27	-	-	TRBJ1-1
TGCGCCAGCAGCTATGACTGGATGGGGGACTATGGCTACACCTTC	CASSYDWMGDYGYTF	TRBV5-1	-	-	TRBJ1-2
TGTGCCAGCAGCCCTAAAGTCCGAAATTCACCCCTCCACTTT	CASSPKVRNSPLHF	TRBV14	-	-	TRBJ1-6
TGCAGCGTTCTGTTCGGGAGCATCTACGAGCAGTACTTC	CSVLFGSIYEQYF	TRBV29-1	-	-	TRBJ2-7
TGTGCCAGCAGACCTGACGGAGAAGAGACCCAGTACTTC	CASRPDGEETQYF	TRBV11-2	-	few	TRBJ2-5
TGTGCCAGCAGCTTAAACGGACAGGTCCACAATGAGCAGTTCTTC	CASSLNGQVHNEQFF	TRBV7-9	TRBD1	-	TRBJ2-1
TGTGCCAGCAGCGTAGCTACAGGCGCCAATTCACCCCTCCACTTT	CASSVATGANSPLHF	TRBV9	-	-	TRBJ1-6
TGTGCCAGCAGCGGCGGCAGGGACAGTAGTGGCTACACCTTC	CASSGGRDSSGYTF	TRBV5-4	TRBD1	-	TRBJ1-2
TGTGCCAGCAGTTTGCCCGGGACAGTTGGGAGCAATCAGCCCCAGCATTTT	CASSLPGTVGSNQPQHF	TRBV28	TRBD1	-	TRBJ1-5